This T cell receptor (beta chain) stems from a study of CD8 T cells in Susac syndrome. Random hexamers were used to reverse transcribe an amount of 0.5 to 1 ug RNA. The method of amplification for TCR beta CDR3 was immunoSEQ multiplex PCR, covering 54 Vbeta and 13 Jbeta. Using its own MiXCR run on the immunoSEQ multiplex PCR reads, TCRdb lists one record per CDR3 protein. Of about 190,000 distinct CDR3 sequences listed, 90% to 95% are singletons. The CDR3 runs to 17 residues. V shed 2 bases and J 6 bases; nucleotides not matched to a gene: 9. CDR1 ENHRY and CDR2 SYGVKD come from the germline V gene. CD8+ and CD4+ T cells taken from blood had their TCR beta sequenced. The individuals used as controls were healthy donors who had been matched for both age and sex.

Input material: CD4+ T cells from PBMCs. This sequence joins TRBV10-3 and TRBJ2-5, with TRBD2 matching over 13 bases. The TCR comes from a human donor in good health. CDR3 sequence reads: CAISERTSGGLDQTQYF. The CDR3 nucleotides read TGTGCCATCAGTGAGAGGACTAGCGGGGGCCTGGACCAGACCCAGTACTTC.